This T cell receptor (beta chain) was recorded in a study of somatic mutations in cytotoxic T cells in rheumatoid arthritis (TCRdb year 2017). Study-level background: Patient peripheral blood (less than 31 ml EDTA) was drawn right after diagnosis and before any treatment started. Patient and control groups had essentially identical median ages. Follow-up samples were taken post-diagnosis during immunosuppressive therapy with agents such as methotrexate, hydroxychloroquine and sulfasalazine. For some 68 rheumatoid arthritis patients and approximately 20 healthy controls, TCRB deep sequencing was carried out. To characterize clonality, the study used TCRB deep sequencing while asking whether somatic mutations are carried by expanded CD8+ T-cell clones in newly diagnosed, untreated rheumatoid arthritis. A FACSAria II or Sony SH800 was used to flow-sort some V beta antibody-stained T-cell populations at nearly 100% purity, and TCRB sequencing was also done on sorted V beta1+ cells.

Genomic DNA underwent TCRB CDR3 sequencing using the immunoSEQ assay. The paper's data handling went like this. Patient CD8+ clones larger than 1% were compared against published virus-specific TCRB sequences, and only a few matched. The analyses included only productive TCRB rearrangements. Defining a clone by its unique TCRB CDR3 sequence, the study calculated clonality as a productive clonality index derived from Shannon entropy. Repertoire overlap between two samples was calculated from the template counts of each clone relative to total templates per sample. V-gene usage from TCRB sequencing and V-gene usage measured by flow cytometry were correlated (Spearman r of roughly 0.56). TCRdb's version of the immuneACCESS table is confined to in-frame rearrangements and falls short of the full clone set. An unresolved V gene accounts for under half of the shortfall where checked; the remainder is of unknown origin. The D gene and trimming were derived from the DNA, and the V and J assignments and clone size from that table. This sample comprises 6,300 or so clones, approximately 80% of them detected only once. Of the sample, less than 35% is held by the ten largest clones.

In its sample, this clone was seen a few times. It lacks a known antigen. No much larger clone is present one base from it, and per-base qualities are unavailable. From the cysteine through the phenylalanine, the CDR3 covers 15 amino acids. Only CDR3 DNA remains: 45 bases, in frame from the first base. The germline V and J ends show losses of 4 bases and 1 base respectively, and no gene match explains 7 bases of the junction. Via the germline V gene (reference sequence), CDR1 is PRHDT and CDR2 FYEKMQ. On an AutoMACS, CD4+ and CD8+ cells were isolated via positive magnetic bead selection, and their purity was verified by flow cytometry. After a first flow cytometry screen using a TCR V beta antibody panel, clonal expansions were characterized through TCRB deep sequencing of sorted CD8+ fractions. Ficoll-Paque PLUS density gradient separation was used to isolate peripheral blood mononuclear cells. Nucleospin Tissue or Tissue XS kits were used to extract DNA from CD4-enriched, CD8-enriched or PBMC samples, and a Qubit 2.0 fluorometer was used for quantification.

The research as a whole found: The slight underrepresentation of TRBV07 in patients was not corrected for multiple comparisons. There was no significant difference in CD8+ T-cell clonality between rheumatoid arthritis patients and age-matched healthy controls. An increase of CD8+ clonality with age was seen in patients (Spearman r of about 0.45) but not in healthy controls. In about an eighth of the roughly 65 patients the largest CD8+ clone exceeded 20% of CD8+ cells, and several identical CD8+ TCRB sequences were shared between blood and synovial fluid. Viral specificity could not be ruled out by absence from virus-specific databases, and the antigen targets of the expanded CD8+ clones remained unknown.

The input for sequencing was CD8+ T cells sorted from blood, taken at a follow-up visit. This chain joins TRBV13 to TRBJ2-7, and TRBD1 matches 7 of the central bases. The TCR sequence derives from a woman between 65 and 79 years old with rheumatoid arthritis. For the CDR3, the sequence is CASSSQDRESYEQYF. In nucleotides, the sequence is TGTGCCAGCAGCTCTCAAGACAGGGAATCCTACGAGCAGTACTTC.